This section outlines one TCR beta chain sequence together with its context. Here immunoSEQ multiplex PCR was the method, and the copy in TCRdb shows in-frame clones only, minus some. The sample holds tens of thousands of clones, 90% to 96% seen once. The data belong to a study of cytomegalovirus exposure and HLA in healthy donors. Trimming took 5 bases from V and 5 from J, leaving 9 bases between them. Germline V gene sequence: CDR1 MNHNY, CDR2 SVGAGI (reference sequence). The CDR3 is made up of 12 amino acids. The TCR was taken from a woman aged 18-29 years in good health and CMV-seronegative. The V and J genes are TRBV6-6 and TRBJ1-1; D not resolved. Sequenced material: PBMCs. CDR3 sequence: CASSERGTEAFF. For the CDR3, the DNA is TGTGCCAGCAGTGAGCGTGGGACTGAAGCTTTCTTT.